This T cell receptor beta chain is from a study of T cell responses to AZD1222 COVID-19 vaccine. Findings of the study overall: Spike-specific TCR breadth and depth went up after people got two AZD1222 doses. Repertoires were obtained solely post-peak T cell response.

In the case of this clone: Antigen specificity is unknown.

V was pared by 3 bases and J by 1 base, with 11 bases between. The CDR3 runs to 15 residues. Germline V gene lookup returns CDR1 ENHRY and CDR2 SYGVKD. Here immunoSEQ multiplex PCR was the method, and the copy in TCRdb shows in-frame clones only, minus some. The table has approximately 150,000 clones, approximately 86% seen once. Pooled in the analysis were second doses at about 4 or about 12 weeks. The sample was peripheral blood, taken 28 days after the second AZD1222 dose. The chain uses TRBV10-3 and TRBJ2-3; weak D call: TRBD1 (6 bases). The sequence was obtained from an adult who received the AZD1222 COVID-19 vaccine. CDR3 in DNA: TGTGCCATCAGTGATCCAGCAGGGGGCACAGATACGCAGTATTTT. It encodes CAISDPAGGTDTQYF.